This TCR beta chain was captured by sequencing in a study of control samples from healthy donors and cancer patients. There are 12 residues in the CDR3. Germline-derived CDR1 and CDR2 are SGHNT and YYREEE (reference sequence). V lost 0 bases, J lost 7 bases, and 6 bases lay in between. Libraries were prepared by immunoSEQ multiplex PCR; TCRdb keeps only in-frame clonotypes and omits some of them. The table lists 170,000 or so clones, approximately 92% of them singletons. The chain employs TRBV5-4 and TRBJ2-3; D not certain. The clonotype comes from a man in his late teens or twenties in good health. The sequenced sample consisted of blood. CDR3 loop: CASSLATYTQYF. CDR3 DNA sequence: TGTGCCAGCAGCTTGGCCACGTATACGCAGTATTTT.